This record concerns one T cell receptor (beta chain) sequence. It has no known antigen specificity. No much larger clone exists at a distance of one base, and base qualities are not known. The instrument given in TCRdb is Illumina NovaSeq 6000. Using 5'RACE with constant-segment primers, TCRalpha and TCRbeta cDNA libraries were constructed, with sample barcodes and unique molecular identifiers added in the process. Trizol reagent was used to extract RNA from every sample. Amplification of the libraries took two PCR steps, and the second step added a second sample barcode plus Illumina TruSeq adapters. Sequencing of libraries was performed on an Illumina NovaSeq with 2 x 150 bp paired-end reads. The published analysis was carried out like this. The reads were demultiplexed and collapsed into UMI-guided consensus sequences using migec v1.2.7. Using mixcr v2.1.11, UMI consensuses were aligned to TRA and TRB V and J templates and then assembled into clonotypes. A clonotype was counted as expanded or contracted only when both edgeR and NoisET called the clonotype significant, with the noise models trained on biological replicates. edgeR calls used a false discovery rate-adjusted p below 0.01 and a log2 fold-change threshold of 1. As an exploratory analysis of dynamics, max-normalized trajectories of the 1000 most abundant clonotypes were examined by PCA with hierarchical clustering. Separately sequenced CD4+ and CD8+ repertoires were used to assign the CD4 or CD8 phenotype of responding clones. The public reads were quality trimmed at Q25 with fastp and then assembled into clones with MiXCR by TCRdb, keeping productive beta chains. Rows with one shared CDR3 protein collapse into an entry with the most common genes and DNA. Here the V and J calls rest on TCRdb's processing, not on the authors' analysis. A total of around 500,000 distinct CDR3 sequences appear in this sample, about 20% of them only once. Jointly, the top ten make up approximately 13% of the sample.

Ficoll-Paque density gradient centrifugation was used to isolate PBMCs. CDR3 length: 16 amino acids, cysteine to phenylalanine. CDR3 DNA is the only sequence kept; it has 48 bases, read in frame from the first base. V gives up 2 bases and J gives up 7 bases, and the segment between their germline ends measures 15 bases. For CDR1 and CDR2, the germline V gene (reference sequence) lists SEHNR and FQNEAQ. The data stem from a study of T-cell memory formation after mild COVID-19 (dated by TCRdb to the early 2020s). For context, the study as a whole: TCR sequence clusters from the two donors were found to be largely donor specific. Longitudinal TCRalpha and TCRbeta repertoire sequencing tracked T-cell clones expanding and contracting after mild COVID-19 in a couple of donors. The cohort was made up of two young adult volunteers, one female and one male, who were previously healthy.

Study-wide conclusions, independent of this receptor: SARS-CoV-2 specificity of the second-wave clones peaking on day 37 was not confirmed. Contracting CD4+ clones appeared mostly in the CM and EM memory subsets, whereas CD8+ clones were enriched in EMRA. The detection of some responding clones in pre-infection memory suggests that pre-existing cross-reactive memory T cells joined the SARS-CoV-2 response. Only two mild cases were covered by the study, and larger cohorts that include severe cases with pre-infection samples were considered necessary. Clones contracting from day 15 to 85 had balanced CD4/CD8 phenotypes, while a second wave expanding from day 15 to 37 was biased towards CD4+.

The V and J genes are TRBV7-9 and TRBJ1-6, with a weak D call of TRBD1 (5 bases match). Input material: PBMCs or a T cell subset sorted from them (not recorded which). This clonotype originated in an adult woman who had mild COVID-19 (a few samples of this study predate the infection). The sample titles of this study are shuffled in the database, so cell type and time point are left out; the donor was told from shared clones. The sequence in DNA is TGTGCCAGCAGCTTATATGACAGTTCACCCAATTCACCCCTCCACTTT. Protein translation: CASSLYDSSPNSPLHF.